This entry is about one TCR beta chain. Its antigen is unidentified. This may arise from a read error, as a much more abundant clone is one base away. The CDR3 runs to 13 residues. CDR1 MNHEY and CDR2 SVGAGI come from the germline V gene. TCRdb reprocessed the reads via MiXCR and lists one record per CDR3 protein. There are nearly 450,000 distinct CDR3 sequences in the sample; approximately 31% occur only once, and roughly an eighth lies in the top ten. The data were taken from a study of T cell repertoires in cytomegalovirus infection. Study context: Carrying CMV and the relevant HLA type showed in public TCR beta signatures.

Study-wide results and limits: Ex vivo, HLA-C-restricted CMV-specific TCR beta clonotypes prevailed over the rest of the response.

This receptor was obtained from a human donor in good health (CMV status not recorded). Some clones in this sample may be carry-over from other donors' samples. Specimen: PBMCs. The J gene is TRBJ2-7, the V gene TRBV6-5, with a possible D match to TRBD1 (7 bases). The CDR3 DNA is TGTGCCAGCAGTCGGGGGACAGCCTACGATCAGTACTTC. Its translation is CASSRGTAYDQYF.